The subject of this entry is one T cell receptor beta chain. The sample belongs to a study of blood T cell repertoires in COVID-19. The repertoire was sequenced with immunoSEQ multiplex PCR; TCRdb's copy has only in-frame clones and lacks some. In the table there are about 200,000 clones, approximately 83% of which are singletons. V lost 3 bases and J 8 bases, leaving 13 bases between the germline ends. Germline V gene sequence: CDR1 MDHEN, CDR2 SYDVKM. This CDR3 is built from 13 residues. Sequenced sample: PBMCs or T cells enriched from blood (not recorded which). The TCR comes from a woman in her 40s with acute COVID-19. The chain couples TRBV28 to TRBJ2-5; D is undetermined. The DNA for the CDR3 is TGTGCCAGCAGTTTCTGGGCCACCGAAACCCAGTACTTC. It specifies CASSFWATETQYF.